Only a few counts were recorded for the clone carrying this T cell receptor (beta chain). The target antigen is unknown. The data are from a study of cytomegalovirus exposure and HLA in healthy donors. Study-level findings and limits: In a later analysis, HLA-associated beta chains showed higher expansion and lower generation probabilities than comparable chains. Rarity held for most TCR sequences, but there were some public TCRs that occurred in many donors.

Primers included in the PCR were 60 Vbeta and 13 Jbeta primers. Profiling relied on immunoSEQ multiplex PCR, and the TCRdb table lists in-frame clones only, not all of them. Found here are about 120,000 clones, 70% to 80% of them singletons; the top ten hold about 5%. This CDR3 comprises 16 residues. V lost 4 bases and J lost 4, with 20 bases in between. Per germline, CDR1 SQVTM and CDR2 ANQGSEA. The V call is TRBV29-1, the J call TRBJ1-3; D is undetermined. The sample taken for sequencing was PBMCs. The receptor was derived from a woman in her twenties or thirties in good health and CMV-seropositive. CDR3 amino acids: CSVGGVGSAGGNTIYF. The DNA for the CDR3 is TGCAGCGTTGGGGGTGTGGGGTCCGCGGGAGGAAACACCATATATTTT.